This is a list of T cell receptor beta chains from one sample in a study of CD8 T cells in Susac syndrome. TCRdb itself ran the immunoSEQ multiplex PCR reads through MiXCR, one entry per CDR3 protein. Among around 170,000 distinct CDR3 sequences listed, about 91% were seen once. Sequences were obtained from CD4+ T cells from PBMCs. The receptors were sampled from a human donor in good health. Each CDR3 is given with its conserved first and last residue. The D gene is left open where the match is weak. Clone size is given for some rows only: seen once, a few or many times, or a class if the clone is expanded.

>TRBJ2-6|TRBV9|NA|NA
CASGGQPSGANVLTF
>TRBJ2-5|TRBV5-1|TRBD2|NA
CASSRTTSGRETQYF
>TRBJ2-5|TRBV4-3|TRBD1|NA
CASSQGQGPQETQYF
>TRBJ1-3|TRBV3-1|NA|NA
CASRRVLGGNTIYF
>TRBJ2-6|TRBV30|NA|NA
CAWTAMSSGANVLTF
>TRBJ1-3|TRBV4-1|TRBD1|NA
CASSQGGTAGNTIYF
>TRBJ1-2|TRBV3-1|NA|NA
CASSQERGRHYGYTF
>TRBJ1-5|TRBV2|NA|once
CASTSFDGDQPQHF
>TRBJ2-1|TRBV7-9|NA|NA
CASSLSLTWNEQFF
>TRBJ2-5|TRBV28|TRBD2|NA
CASGGGGLETQYF
>TRBJ2-3|TRBV18|NA|once
CASSPQGVADTQYF
>TRBJ1-4|TRBV23-1|TRBD1|NA
CASSQSTGVDNEKLFF
>TRBJ2-3|TRBV5-1|NA|NA
CASSLVRGNTQYF
>TRBJ2-5|TRBV7-8|TRBD2|once
CASSPRTSGVQETQYF
>TRBJ2-3|TRBV7-2|NA|NA
CASSVGGGAGLTDTQYF
>TRBJ1-2|TRBV9|TRBD1|NA
CASSDRGYGYTF
>TRBJ2-5|TRBV7-6|TRBD2|NA
CASSSSTSGETQYF
>TRBJ2-5|TRBV10-3|TRBD2|NA
CAIKPGGEETQYF
>TRBJ1-1|TRBV19|NA|NA
CASSKGRGINTEAFF
>TRBJ2-2|TRBV6-1|TRBD1|NA
CASSPTGGLPGELFF
>TRBJ2-7|TRBV7-2|TRBD2|NA
CASSLTSGVSYEQYF
>TRBJ2-7|TRBV5-1|NA|NA
CASSQGTDEQYF
>TRBJ2-3|TRBV7-2|TRBD2|NA
CASSLTSPLAGDLTDTQYF
>TRBJ2-1|TRBV5-1|TRBD1|few
CASSLVQGAYNEQFF
>TRBJ1-2|TRBV9|NA|NA
CASSAGIFYGYTF
>TRBJ2-2|TRBV4-3|NA|NA
CASSLWLNTGELFF
>TRBJ1-2|TRBV20-1|TRBD1|NA
CSATGENYGYTF
>TRBJ2-7|TRBV5-1|TRBD2|NA
CASSSSGSRKQYF
>TRBJ1-5|TRBV20-1|NA|NA
CSARQLFNQPQHF
>TRBJ2-5|TRBV7-9|NA|NA
CASSKEAGSLTETQYF
>TRBJ2-5|TRBV2|NA|NA
CASSALQQETQYF
>TRBJ2-1|TRBV5-1|TRBD2|NA
CASSLVPSGYNEQFF
>TRBJ1-4|TRBV5-1|NA|NA
CASSPGNEKLFF
>TRBJ1-5|TRBV27|NA|NA
CASSSGSGPQHF
>TRBJ2-5|TRBV5-1|NA|NA
CASSLGSRGETQYF
>TRBJ2-2|TRBV20-1|TRBD1|NA
CSAPRQGTGELFF
>TRBJ2-7|TRBV7-9|TRBD1|NA
CASSFPPGQGSYEQYF
>TRBJ2-1|TRBV18|NA|NA
CASSRRIADNNEQFF
>TRBJ1-2|TRBV20-1|TRBD1|NA
CSATGGYANYGYTF
>TRBJ2-7|TRBV7-3|TRBD2|NA
CASSLTAGEAYEQYF
>TRBJ2-3|TRBV7-6|NA|NA
CASSLAGGPSTDTQYF
>TRBJ1-5|TRBV6-5|NA|NA
CASMSTWGSNQPQHF
>TRBJ2-1|TRBV5-1|NA|NA
CASSYKGNEQFF
>TRBJ2-3|TRBV19|NA|NA
CASSRQRTENTQYF
>TRBJ1-4|TRBV28|NA|once
CASTRGGGNEKLFF
>TRBJ2-7|TRBV2|TRBD2|NA
CASSEGTSGYYEQYF
>TRBJ2-5|TRBV20-1|NA|NA
CSATASETVKETQYF
>TRBJ2-7|TRBV2|TRBD1|NA
CASSGGQGPYEQYF
>TRBJ2-7|TRBV2|NA|NA
CASSPRLDRAYEQYF
>TRBJ2-7|TRBV12-3/TRBV12-4|NA|NA
CASTTGPVYEQYF
>TRBJ1-2|TRBV5-1|NA|once
CASSPGPGNGYGYTF
>TRBJ2-1|TRBV29-1|TRBD1|NA
CSVGPTGMGEQFF